This paragraph covers one T cell receptor (beta chain) sequence. Described time point: after dendritic cell vaccination, including at tumor progression/relapse. Germline CDR1 is MNHEY and CDR2 is SMNVEV (reference sequence). CDR3 length: 14 amino acids. V shed 5 bases and J 1 base; nucleotides not matched to a gene: 4. Input was around 2 ug genomic DNA, or all available if less. TCRdb's table, derived via immunoSEQ multiplex PCR, lists solely in-frame clones and lacks some. This sample has 85,000 to 100,000 clones, with around 80% found just once. This entry belongs to a study of glioma-infiltrating T cells after dendritic cell vaccination. Across the whole study: Treatment, given 2003 to 2012, was autologous tumor lysate-pulsed dendritic cell vaccination.

The chain joins TRBV27 to TRBJ2-7; 8 bases agree with TRBD1. This TCR was recovered from a human donor with glioblastoma. Specimen: blood, collected after dendritic cell vaccination. This CDR3 reads CASSGTGRSYEQYF. DNA of the CDR3: TGTGCCAGCAGTGGGACAGGAAGATCCTACGAGCAGTACTTC.